Shown below are 26 T cell receptor beta chains from a single sample sequenced in a study of identical twins. TCRdb itself ran the 5' RACE reads through MiXCR, one entry per CDR3 protein. Found here are some 1,700,000 distinct CDR3 sequences, about 32% of them singletons; the top ten hold more than 0.25%. The sample was cord blood. Receptors were obtained from a newborn girl in good health.

J is TRBJ1-1 and V is TRBV30; D is unresolved. Per the germline V gene, CDR1 is GTSNPN and CDR2 is SVGIG (reference sequence). The CDR3 is made up of 12 amino acids. The germline V and J ends were trimmed by 2 bases and 1 base, with 5 bases remaining between them. CDR3 nucleotide sequence: TGTGCCTGGAGTAAGGGGAACACTGAAGCTTTCTTT. Protein sequence: CAWSKGNTEAFF.

The chain joins TRBV12-3 or TRBV12-4 to TRBJ2-7; 9 bases match TRBD1. The CDR3 loop spans 13 amino acids. Losses at the gene ends were 7 bases for V and 3 bases for J; bases not matched to a gene: 4. The CDR3 bases are TGTGCCAGCAACATGGACAGGGGCTACGAGCAGTACTTC. Encoded protein: CASNMDRGYEQYF.

The chain carries TRBV12-3 or TRBV12-4 and TRBJ2-1, with 7 bases matching TRBD2. The CDR3 totals 16 residues. V lost 6 bases and J lost 6; bases outside the gene matches: 14. CDR3 amino acids: CASRGTTSIPPNEQFF. CDR3 nucleotides: TGTGCCAGCAGGGGCACGACTAGCATCCCCCCCAATGAGCAGTTCTTC.

The V and J genes are TRBV3-1 and TRBJ2-5; 9 bases map to TRBD2. The J call is doubtful: the DNA matches TRBJ2-7 better. From germline, CDR1 is LGHDT and CDR2 YNNKEL (reference sequence). The CDR3 length is 19 residues. The CDR3: CASSQGRVGVLAGKDEQYF. The CDR3 bases are TGTGCCAGCAGCCAAGGACGTGTAGGTGTACTAGCGGGTAAGGACGAGCAGTACTTC.

This clonotype was observed a handful of times. The CDR3 sequence is CSARDGVVRSPLHF. CDR3 DNA sequence: TGCAGTGCTAGAGATGGGGTAGTACGTTCACCCCTCCACTTT. The V and J genes are TRBV20-1 and TRBJ1-6; D remains ambiguous. The germline CDR1 and CDR2 sequences are DFQATT and SNEGSKA (reference sequence). The CDR3 runs to 14 residues. V gave up 0 bases and J gave up 9 bases, with 12 bases separating them.

The rearrangement uses TRBV3-1 and TRBJ2-1; no firm D call. With 3 bases removed from V and 0 bases from J, the gap between germline ends came to 15 bases. The CDR3 covers 17 residues. CDR1 is LGHDT, CDR2 YNNKEL, per germline (reference sequence). The CDR3 sequence is CASSHLFLGPSYNEQFF. The CDR3 DNA reads TGTGCCAGCAGCCATCTGTTCCTAGGGCCCTCCTACAATGAGCAGTTCTTC.

The genes are TRBV7-2 and TRBJ1-1, with D tentatively TRBD1 (6 bases). V gave up 4 bases and J gave up 4 bases, with 13 bases separating them. CDR1 is SGHTA and CDR2 is FQGNSA in the germline V gene. CDR3 length: 14 amino acids. The CDR3 coding sequence is TGTGCCAGCAGCTCCCAGGACAGCCTCACTGAAGCTTTCTTT. Protein product: CASSSQDSLTEAFF.

This chain joins TRBV9 and TRBJ2-7; D is tentatively TRBD1 or TRBD2 (5 bases each). The CDR3 length is 15 residues. Trimming pared 6 bases from V and 5 bases from J, leaving 21 bases between. Germline CDR1 is SGDLS and CDR2 is YYNGEE. CDR3 nucleotide sequence: TGTGCCAGCAAGGTTTGGGGTTGGGGGTGTAACGAGCAGTACTTC. Amino acid sequence: CASKVWGWGCNEQYF.

The count of this clonotype is one. The V call is TRBV20-1, the J call TRBJ2-1; 15 nucleotides align to TRBD2. The CDR3 length is 16 residues. With 5 bases clipped from V and 7 bases from J, the junction kept 9 bases outside the gene matches. Germline values: CDR1 DFQATT, CDR2 SNEGSKA (reference sequence). The CDR3 spells CSAGGTSGRLRNEQFF. The CDR3 nucleotides are TGCAGTGCTGGTGGGACTAGCGGGAGGTTGAGGAATGAGCAGTTCTTC.

This clonotype was observed at least ten times. Here the CDR3 reads CASSLAGGYQETQYF. CDR3 bases: TGCGCCAGCAGCTTAGCGGGGGGGTACCAAGAGACCCAGTACTTC. J is TRBJ2-5 and V is TRBV5-1; 10 bases match TRBD2. Germline V gene data show CDR1 as SGHRS and CDR2 as YFSETQ. V shed 2 bases, J shed 0 bases, and the junction held 1 base outside the gene matches. The CDR3 is 15 amino acids.

A few counts support this clonotype. The chain is built from TRBV6-5 and TRBJ2-1; 10 bases are a match to TRBD2. The DNA end is a closer match to TRBJ2-7, so the J assignment may be wrong. Germline CDR1 is MNHEY and CDR2 is SVGAGI. This CDR3 contains 15 residues. CDR3 sequence: CASSYRTSGYNEQYF. In nucleotides, the CDR3 is TGTGCCAGCAGTTACCGGACTAGCGGTTACAATGAGCAGTACTTC.

The chain combines TRBV20-1 with TRBJ2-7; TRBD2 matches at 11 bases. Trimming took 3 bases from V and 7 from J; bases not matched to a gene: 14. The CDR3 has 16 residues. The germline V gene encodes CDR1 DFQATT and CDR2 SNEGSKA (reference sequence). Here the CDR3 reads CSASVAGGFPYNEQYF. The CDR3 DNA sequence: TGCAGTGCTAGCGTAGCGGGGGGGTTCCCCTACAATGAGCAGTACTTC.

In its sample, this clonotype was seen a few times. The chain has TRBV6-1 and TRBJ1-2; D is uncertain. Per the germline V gene, CDR1 is MNHNS and CDR2 is SASEGT. Deletions cut 0 bases from V and 7 bases from J, with 9 bases between. The CDR3 covers 13 residues. Here the CDR3 reads CASSEALVGGYTF. CDR3 sequence (DNA): TGTGCCAGCAGTGAAGCATTGGTTGGTGGCTACACCTTC.

The chain carries TRBV5-1 and TRBJ2-1, with a tentative D call TRBD1 (5 bases). This CDR3 is 13 amino acids long. Germline lookup yields CDR1 SGHRS and CDR2 YFSETQ. V lost 2 bases and J lost 12, with 15 bases in between. The CDR3 DNA reads as TGCGCCAGCAGCTTAAGCAGGGAATGGGGGCAGTTCTTC. Translating it yields CASSLSREWGQFF.

Comment on this clonotype: A read error may produce the germline difference seen at one junction end. This chain connects TRBV9 to TRBJ2-3; TRBD2 agrees at 8 bases. The germline CDR1 and CDR2 sequences are SGDLS and YYNGEE. CDR3 size: 16 residues. The CDR3 nucleotides are TGTGCCGGCAGCGTAGTCCGGGAGGGAGCGTCGGATACGCAGTATTTT. This translates into CAGSVVREGASDTQYF.

This clonotype was seen a few times. V usage is TRBV20-1 and J usage is TRBJ2-5, with D possibly being TRBD1 (6 bases). This CDR3 contains 15 residues. The germline CDR1 and CDR2 sequences are DFQATT and SNEGSKA (reference sequence). Trimming removed 3 bases from V and 6 bases from J, with 20 bases in between. The CDR3 nucleotides are TGCAGTGCTAGGGACATACAGGGATACGAGCAGACCCAGTACTTC. It yields the protein CSARDIQGYEQTQYF.

This clonotype was found a few times. The V call is TRBV12-3 or TRBV12-4, the J call TRBJ2-1; 11 nucleotides line up with TRBD2. The CDR3 has 17 residues. The J segment lost 4 bases and the V segment lost 2 bases, leaving 7 bases of the junction unmatched. The CDR3 protein is CASSLSGGLAGYNEQFF. The CDR3 nucleotides are TGTGCCAGCAGTTTAAGCGGCGGACTAGCGGGTTACAATGAGCAGTTCTTC.

This clonotype came up a few times. CDR3 DNA sequence: TGTGCCAGCAGCTTCGGGCAAACCGTAGCCAAAAACATTCAGTACTTC. It specifies CASSFGQTVAKNIQYF. This chain connects TRBV7-9 to TRBJ2-4; the D is unclear. Between the trimmed V and J ends, which lost 3 bases and 0 bases, there was a span of 12 bases. The CDR3 contains 16 residues. Germline V gives CDR1 SEHNR, CDR2 FQNEAQ (reference sequence).

The chain joins TRBV5-1 to TRBJ2-3, with 11 bases matching TRBD2. Looked up from germline, CDR1 is SGHRS and CDR2 is YFSETQ. V dropped 1 base and J dropped 6; count of bases not matched to a gene: 7. This CDR3 region has 16 residues. The CDR3 here is CASSLMLAGGLDTQYF. CDR3 bases: TGCGCCAGCAGCTTGATGTTAGCGGGGGGGCTTGATACGCAGTATTTT.

This clonotype was detected ten times or more. V is TRBV4-2 and J is TRBJ2-5, with TRBD2 matching over 8 bases. Germline CDR1 reads LGHNA; CDR2 reads YNFKEQ. V dropped 1 base and J dropped 2; count of bases not matched to a gene: 3. The CDR3 is 15 residues long. Here the CDR3 reads CASSQGSGGQETQYF. The DNA of the CDR3 is TGTGCCAGCAGCCAAGGAAGCGGGGGTCAAGAGACCCAGTACTTC.

The gene calls are TRBV11-2 and TRBJ2-3; weak D call: TRBD1 (5 bases). V was shortened by 0 bases and J by 1 base, with 11 bases between the two germline ends. The CDR3 totals 16 residues. Germline lookup yields CDR1 SGHAT and CDR2 FQNNGV. The CDR3 coding sequence is TGTGCCAGCAGCTTAGATCCCAGGGCCGGCACAGATACGCAGTATTTT. Its protein is CASSLDPRAGTDTQYF.

This clonotype was seen only a few times. The rearrangement links TRBV20-1 to TRBJ2-3; the D gene could be TRBD1 or TRBD2 (5 bases each). V lost 5 bases to trimming and J lost 6 bases, with 21 bases between them. Per germline, CDR1 DFQATT and CDR2 SNEGSKA (reference sequence). The CDR3 has 15 residues. CDR3 in amino acids: CSAHTRWRGADTQYF. DNA for the CDR3: TGCAGTGCTCACACCCGGTGGCGAGGGGCCGATACGCAGTATTTT.

This clonotype has just a few counts. One end of the junction is discordant with germline, which a read error may explain. V and J are TRBV3-1 and TRBJ2-7; no reliable D call. The CDR3 runs 11 residues. The germline V gene encodes CDR1 LGHDT and CDR2 YNNKEL (reference sequence). CDR3 DNA: TGTGCCCGCAGCCTACACTACGAGCAGTACTTC. This encodes CARSLHYEQYF.

The rearrangement links TRBV20-1 to TRBJ2-3; 9 bases agree with TRBD2. The length of the CDR3 is 18 residues. CDR1 is DFQATT and CDR2 is SNEGSKA in the germline V gene (reference sequence). J gave up 2 bases and V 0 bases, and 12 bases lay outside the gene matches. CDR3 bases: TGCAGTGCTAGAGACTCCTACCTGACTAGCGGAGACACAGATACGCAGTATTTT. Its translation: CSARDSYLTSGDTDTQYF.

The count of this clonotype is one. The chain employs TRBV4-1 and TRBJ1-4; perhaps TRBD1 as D (5 bases). This CDR3 comprises 15 residues. V shed 4 bases and J shed 5 bases, with 14 bases lying between them. Germline CDR1 and CDR2: MGHRA and YSYEKL. The CDR3 region is CASSRTGTPNEKLFF. The CDR3 DNA follows: TGCGCCAGCAGCCGCACCGGGACTCCGAATGAAAAACTGTTTTTT.

This CDR3 reads CASSLSSGRFTGELFF. The CDR3 DNA follows: TGCGCCAGCAGCTTAAGCTCAGGAAGGTTCACCGGGGAGCTGTTTTTT. The V call is TRBV5-1, the J call TRBJ2-2; no definite D call. The germline V gene has CDR1 SGHRS and CDR2 YFSETQ. The CDR3 extends over 16 amino acids. The V end was cut by 2 bases, the J end by 4 bases, with 15 bases between. The entire variable domain, with the rest obtained from reference TRBV5-1 and TRBJ2-2, is as follows: KAGVTQTPRYLIKTRGQQVTLSCSPISGHRSVSWYQQTPGQGLQFLFEYFSETQRNKGNFPGRFSGRQFSNSRSEMNVSTLELGDSALYLCASSLSSGRFTGELFFGEGSRLTVL.